This T cell receptor beta chain was sequenced during a study of T cell responses to AZD1222 COVID-19 vaccine. Study summary: Second-dose intervals of approximately 4 or approximately 12 weeks were pooled. Study-wide results and limits: The repertoires were collected only after the peak T cell response. White British ancestry dominated among donors, who included more females, and clonal diversity was possibly underestimated.

The protocol was immunoSEQ multiplex PCR, while the TCRdb copy is restricted to in-frame clones and leaves out a portion. The profile shows about 83,000 clones, approximately 90% of them singletons. Per germline, CDR1 MDHEN and CDR2 SYDVKM. The V gene lost 10 bases and the J gene lost 8 bases, with 18 bases spanning the gap. CDR3 size: 14 residues. As to this clone: Its antigen is still unknown.

The clonotype originates from an adult in good health. The chain recombines TRBV28 with TRBJ1-6; no definite D call. The sequenced sample was peripheral blood, obtained on day 0 of AZD1222 vaccination. The CDR3 region is CATRQGGSDSPLHF. As DNA, the CDR3 is TGTGCCACCCGGCAAGGAGGTTCCGATTCACCCCTCCACTTT.